One sample yielded the 2 T cell receptor beta chains listed below, sequenced in a study of blood T cell repertoires in COVID-19. The data were produced by immunoSEQ multiplex PCR, yet TCRdb's version contains in-frame clones alone and is incomplete. The data contain under 200,000 clones, approximately 80% of them singletons. The specimen sequenced was peripheral blood. All receptors derive from an older woman with acute or convalescent COVID-19.

The J gene is TRBJ2-7, the V gene TRBV21-1; the table's D call of TRBD1 was not tested on the DNA. TRBV21-1 counts as a pseudogene. The CDR3 runs 14 residues. This CDR3 is CASSKRQGVYEQYF. In nucleotides, the CDR3 is TGTGCCAGCAGCAAAAGACAGGGGGTCTACGAGCAGTACTTC.

The chain couples TRBV29-1 to TRBJ2-3; 10 nucleotides align to TRBD2. CDR3 length equals 15 residues. CDR1 and CDR2 from the germline V gene are SQVTM and ANQGSEA. V shed 2 bases and J 3 bases; nucleotides not matched to a gene: 5. The CDR3 nucleotides read TGCAGCGTTGAATTAAGCGGGGGGGCGACAGATACGCAGTATTTT. This codes for CSVELSGGATDTQYF.